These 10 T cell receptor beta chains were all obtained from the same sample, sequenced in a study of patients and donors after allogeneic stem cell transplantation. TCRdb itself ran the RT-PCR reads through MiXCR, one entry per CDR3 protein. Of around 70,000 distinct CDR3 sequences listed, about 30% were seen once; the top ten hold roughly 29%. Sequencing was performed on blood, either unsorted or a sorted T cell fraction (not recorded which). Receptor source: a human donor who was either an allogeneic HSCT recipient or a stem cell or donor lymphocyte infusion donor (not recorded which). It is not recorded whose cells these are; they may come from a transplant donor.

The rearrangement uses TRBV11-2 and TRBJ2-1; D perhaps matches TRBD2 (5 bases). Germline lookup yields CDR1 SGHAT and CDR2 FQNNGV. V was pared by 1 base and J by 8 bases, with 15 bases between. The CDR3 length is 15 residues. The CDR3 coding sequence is TGTGCCAGCAGCTTAGCTCCGGGGAAAAGGGATGAGCAGTTCTTC. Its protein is CASSLAPGKRDEQFF.

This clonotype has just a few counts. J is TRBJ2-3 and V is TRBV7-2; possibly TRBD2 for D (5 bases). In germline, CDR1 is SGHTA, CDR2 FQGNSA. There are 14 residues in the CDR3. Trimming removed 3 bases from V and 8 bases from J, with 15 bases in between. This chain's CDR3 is CASSLRELVSTQYF. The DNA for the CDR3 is TGTGCCAGCAGCTTGCGCGAACTAGTCTCTACGCAGTATTTT.

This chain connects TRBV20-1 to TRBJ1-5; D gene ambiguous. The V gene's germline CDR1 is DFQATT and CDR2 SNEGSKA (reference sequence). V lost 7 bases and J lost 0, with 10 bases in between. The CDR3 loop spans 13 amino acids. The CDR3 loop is CSVAQYSNQPQHF. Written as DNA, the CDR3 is TGCAGTGTAGCACAGTATAGCAATCAGCCCCAGCATTTT.

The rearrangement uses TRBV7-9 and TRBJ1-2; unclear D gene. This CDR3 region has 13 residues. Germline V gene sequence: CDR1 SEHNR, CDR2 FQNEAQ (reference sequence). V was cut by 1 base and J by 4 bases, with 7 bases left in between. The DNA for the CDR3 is TGTGCCAGCAGCTTAGTAGAGACCTATGGCTACACCTTC. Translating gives CASSLVETYGYTF.

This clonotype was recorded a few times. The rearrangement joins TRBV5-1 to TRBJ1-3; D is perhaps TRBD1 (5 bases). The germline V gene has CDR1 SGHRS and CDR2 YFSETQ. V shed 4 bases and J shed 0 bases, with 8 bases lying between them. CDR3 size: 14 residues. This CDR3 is CASSARDSGNTIYF. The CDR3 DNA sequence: TGCGCCAGCAGCGCCAGGGACTCTGGAAACACCATATATTTT.

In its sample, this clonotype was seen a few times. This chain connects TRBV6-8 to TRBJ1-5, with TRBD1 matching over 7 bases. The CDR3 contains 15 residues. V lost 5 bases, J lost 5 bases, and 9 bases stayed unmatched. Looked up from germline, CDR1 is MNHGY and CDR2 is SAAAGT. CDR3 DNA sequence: TGTGCCAGCAGTCCCTGGGACAGCGGGCATCAGCCCCAGCATTTT. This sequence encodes CASSPWDSGHQPQHF.

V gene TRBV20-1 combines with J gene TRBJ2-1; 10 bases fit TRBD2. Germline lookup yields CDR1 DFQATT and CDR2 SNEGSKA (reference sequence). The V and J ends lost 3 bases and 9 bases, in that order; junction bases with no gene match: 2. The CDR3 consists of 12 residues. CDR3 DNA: TGCAGTGCTAGCTTAGCGGGAGGTGAGCAGTTCTTC. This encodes CSASLAGGEQFF.

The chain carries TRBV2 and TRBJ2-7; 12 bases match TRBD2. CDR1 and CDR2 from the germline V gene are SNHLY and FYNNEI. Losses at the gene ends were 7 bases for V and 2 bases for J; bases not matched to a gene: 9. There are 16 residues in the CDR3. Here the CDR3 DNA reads TGTGCCAGCATTGGACTAGCGGGGACCGCTCCCTACGAGCAGTACTTC. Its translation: CASIGLAGTAPYEQYF.

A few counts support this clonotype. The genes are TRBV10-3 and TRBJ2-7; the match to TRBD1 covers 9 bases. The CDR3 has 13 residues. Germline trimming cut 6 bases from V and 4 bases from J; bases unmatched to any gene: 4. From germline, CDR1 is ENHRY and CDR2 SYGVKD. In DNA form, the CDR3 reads TGTGCCATCAGCCCTGACAGGGGGTACGAGCAGTACTTC. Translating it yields CAISPDRGYEQYF.

The CDR3 protein is CASRYFPGLDFTEAFF. In DNA form, the CDR3 reads TGTGCCAGCAGGTACTTCCCCGGATTGGACTTCACTGAAGCTTTCTTT. The chain joins TRBV2 to TRBJ1-1; D is uncertain. Trimming pared 6 bases from V and 4 bases from J, leaving 21 bases between. The CDR3 contains 16 residues. CDR1 is SNHLY and CDR2 is FYNNEI in the germline V gene.